This T cell receptor beta chain was sequenced in a study of CD4 T cells in relation to SARS-CoV-2 and coronaviruses. V shed 4 bases and J shed 0 bases, with 13 bases lying between them. CDR1 is KGHSH and CDR2 is LQKENI in the germline V gene. The CDR3 runs to 16 residues. Fewer than 1.2 x 10^5 naive or memory CD4+ cells were cultured with CEF peptides for under twelve days. Notes on this clone: What it binds is unknown.

Profiled with immunoSEQ multiplex PCR; TCRdb holds only in-frame clones, not every one. The sample holds around 45,000 clones; almost 85% are singletons and the top ten take approximately 1.5%. Sequencing was performed on naive CD4+ T cells from PBMCs, cultured in vitro. Subset indicated: naive CD4+ T cells isolated by negative enrichment. The clonotype was recovered from an adult with COVID-19. The chain links TRBV18 to TRBJ1-3, with TRBD1 as a possible D gene (5 bases). CDR3 region: CASSHQRDSSGNTIYF. The CDR3 bases are TGTGCCAGCTCACATCAAAGAGACAGCTCTGGAAACACCATATATTTT.